This passage covers 23 T cell receptor beta chains from one sample sequenced in a study of vaccination effects on CD4 cells after COVID-19. Their target antigens are unknown. Here immunoSEQ multiplex PCR was the method, and the copy in TCRdb shows in-frame clones only, minus some. The sample has 37,000 or so clones, roughly 65% seen once; the top ten hold under 4.5%. Isolating CD4+ T cells followed approximately 10 days of culture. This sample comprised CD4+ T cells from PBMCs cultured without peptide, obtained before COVID-19 vaccination. Receptors were obtained from a human donor who received a COVID-19 vaccine.

The chain recombines TRBV11-2 with TRBJ2-3, with D maybe TRBD1 (5 bases). Trimming shortened V by 2 bases and J by 0 bases, and 12 bases separated the two germline ends. The germline V gene has CDR1 SGHAT and CDR2 FQNNGV. This CDR3 contains 16 residues. CDR3 sequence (DNA): TGTGCCAGCAGCTTAATTCCAGGGCGTAGCACAGATACGCAGTATTTT. Encoded protein: CASSLIPGRSTDTQYF.

Within the sample, this clone is medium-sized (0.01 to 0.1%). This chain connects TRBV21-1 to TRBJ1-1. TRBV21-1 is annotated as a pseudogene. This CDR3 has 15 amino acids. The CDR3 DNA reads as TGTGCCAGCAGCAAAGTAGGGATAATGAACACTGAAGCTTTCTTT. This codes for CASSKVGIMNTEAFF.

This chain links TRBV4-2 with TRBJ1-3; 9 bases are shared with TRBD1. Trimming took 1 base from V and 1 from J; bases not matched to a gene: 5. The germline V gene has CDR1 LGHNA and CDR2 YNFKEQ. This CDR3 is 17 amino acids long. The CDR3 nucleotides are TGTGCCAGCAGCCAAGGGGGGACAGGGAGGTCTGGAAACACCATATATTTT. It yields the protein CASSQGGTGRSGNTIYF.

As concerns this clone: Compared with germline, one end of the junction differs, possibly owing to a read error. The gene calls are TRBV10-3 and TRBJ2-3; D gene ambiguous. The CDR3 extends over 15 amino acids. The germline V gene has CDR1 ENHRY and CDR2 SYGVKD. CDR3 loop: CAISDSTLSTDTQYF. Here the CDR3 DNA reads TGCGCCATCAGTGACTCTACGCTTAGCACAGATACGCAGTATTTT.

This chain connects TRBV6-5 to TRBJ1-1; a weak D match, TRBD1 (6 bases). Trimming took off 8 bases at V and 4 bases at J, with 14 bases between the two ends. The CDR3 has 13 amino acids. Germline-derived CDR1 and CDR2 are MNHEY and SVGAGI. The CDR3 loop is CASSWGRGTEAFF. In nucleotides, the CDR3 is TGTGCCAGCTCTTGGGGGCGCGGCACTGAAGCTTTCTTT.

This clone has only one observation. The CDR3 bases are TGTGCCTGGAGTGTTCGAGGCGAAAAACTGTTTTTT. Its translation is CAWSVRGEKLFF. The rearrangement links TRBV30 to TRBJ1-4; no reliable D call. Trimming stripped 0 bases from V and 8 bases from J, with 7 bases between. This CDR3 has 12 residues. CDR1 is GTSNPN, CDR2 SVGIG, per germline (reference sequence).

V usage is TRBV30 and J usage is TRBJ1-3; TRBD1 agrees at 7 bases. The germline CDR1 and CDR2 sequences are GTSNPN and SVGIG (reference sequence). The V gene end was trimmed by 4 bases and the J gene end by 4 bases; junction bases not matched to a gene: 4. This CDR3 contains 13 residues. This CDR3 is CAWTGGSGNTIYF. As DNA, the CDR3 is TGTGCCTGGACAGGGGGATCAGGAAACACCATATATTTT.

The chain recombines TRBV19 with TRBJ2-5, with D possibly TRBD2 on 6 matching bases. The CDR3 extends over 14 amino acids. Germline V CDR1 and CDR2: LNHDA, SQIVND (reference sequence). V was shortened by 5 bases and J by 2 bases, with 12 bases between the two germline ends. The CDR3 DNA is TGTGCCAGTAGTGGAGGGACTGGACAAGAGACCCAGTACTTC. This encodes CASSGGTGQETQYF. The full variable domain, rest sourced from reference TRBV19 and TRBJ2-5, is DGGITQSPKYLFRKEGQNVTLSCEQNLNHDAMYWYRQDPGQGLRLIYYSQIVNDFQKGDIAEGYSVSREKKESFPLTVTSAQKNPTAFYLCASSGGTGQETQYFGPGTRLLVL.

In DNA form, the CDR3 reads TGTGCCTGGGGGGATCAGACAGGCTCCTACGAGCAGTACTTC. Amino acids: CAWGDQTGSYEQYF. V gene TRBV30 combines with J gene TRBJ2-7; tentative D call: TRBD1 (6 bases). V dropped 5 bases and J dropped 0 bases, with 14 bases sitting between them. This CDR3 region has 14 residues. Germline V gene lookup returns CDR1 GTSNPN and CDR2 SVGIG (reference sequence).

This clone was counted a few times. The chain is built from TRBV30 and TRBJ1-5, with D unclear. Germline assignment: CDR1 GTSNPN and CDR2 SVGIG (reference sequence). This CDR3 spans 14 amino acids. Trimming stripped 1 base from V and 5 bases from J, with 12 bases between. The CDR3 bases are TGTGCCTGGAGTGAAGGAACAGTCGATCAGCCCCAGCATTTT. It codes for CAWSEGTVDQPQHF.

This chain connects TRBV18 to TRBJ1-1; D is unresolved. The CDR3 contains 13 residues. Trimming shortened V by 1 base and J by 6 bases, and 9 bases separated the two germline ends. Germline V CDR1 and CDR2: KGHSH, LQKENI. The CDR3 DNA reads as TGTGCCAGCTCACCACAGGGAGTCGCTGAAGCTTTCTTT. This codes for CASSPQGVAEAFF.

J is TRBJ1-1 and V is TRBV3-1 (or the pseudogene TRBV3-2), with D maybe TRBD1 (6 bases). V lost 5 bases and J lost 7, with 11 bases in between. CDR3 length: 12 residues. The germline V gene encodes CDR1 LGHDT and CDR2 YNNKEL (reference sequence). CDR3 sequence: CASSTEGHEAFF. In nucleotides, the CDR3 is TGTGCCAGCAGCACCGAGGGACATGAAGCTTTCTTT.

This clone was seen just once. V usage is TRBV2 and J usage is TRBJ1-5; the D gene is possibly TRBD1 (5 bases). Germline CDR1 reads SNHLY; CDR2 reads FYNNEI. Trimming cost V 2 bases and J 6 bases, with 11 bases left between them. This CDR3 region has 14 residues. This CDR3 reads CASSENQGSQPQHF. CDR3 in DNA: TGTGCCAGCAGTGAAAACCAGGGAAGTCAGCCCCAGCATTTT.

The J gene is TRBJ2-3, the V gene TRBV7-2, with TRBD1 matching over 7 bases. The germline V gene has CDR1 SGHTA and CDR2 FQGNSA. The CDR3 is made up of 13 amino acids. J gave up 7 bases and V 5 bases, and 6 bases lay outside the gene matches. This CDR3 is CASSRRQGNTQYF. CDR3 sequence (DNA): TGTGCCAGCAGCCGTAGACAGGGAAATACGCAGTATTTT.

This clone ranks as medium-sized. This rearrangement joins TRBV6-1 to TRBJ1-1; 9 positions agree with TRBD1. CDR1 MNHNS and CDR2 SASEGT come from the germline V gene. The CDR3 consists of 14 residues. The ends lost 2 bases at V and 5 bases at J; junction bases unmatched: 3. Here the CDR3 DNA reads TGTGCCAGCAGTGAACAGACAGGGGGGACTGAAGCTTTCTTT. Protein: CASSEQTGGTEAFF.

Notes on this clone: This may be a read error: a much more frequent sequence differs by one nucleotide. The chain links TRBV7-9 to TRBJ2-7; no clear D gene. V dropped 5 bases and J dropped 0 bases, with 2 bases sitting between them. This CDR3 is built from 11 residues. CDR1 is SEHNR and CDR2 is FQNEAQ in the germline V gene (reference sequence). The CDR3 loop reads CASSDSYEQYF. The DNA for the CDR3 is TGTGCCAGCAGCGACTCCTACGAGCAGTACTTC.

The rearrangement uses TRBV4-1 and TRBJ1-4; a possible D gene is TRBD1 (5 bases). The V end lost 1 base, the J end lost 5 bases, and 8 bases lay between the germline ends. Germline V gene data show CDR1 as MGHRA and CDR2 as YSYEKL. The CDR3 sequence is 14 residues long. The CDR3, as DNA: TGCGCCAGCAGCCAAGTAGGACACAATGAAAAACTGTTTTTT. It specifies CASSQVGHNEKLFF.

This rearrangement joins TRBV7-5 to TRBJ2-4; the table's D call, TRBD1, was not checked against the DNA. TRBV7-5 is deemed a pseudogene. The CDR3 has 15 amino acids. The CDR3 spells CARSLATGSKNIQYF. The CDR3 nucleotides are TGTGCCAGAAGCTTAGCAACAGGGTCCAAAAACATTCAGTACTTC.

The gene calls are TRBV4-1 and TRBJ1-2, with no clear D. The CDR3 has 14 amino acids. Trimming removed 0 bases at V and 5 bases at J, with 10 bases between. Germline V gene lookup returns CDR1 MGHRA and CDR2 YSYEKL. The chain's CDR3 is CASSQDVVMYGYTF. The CDR3 DNA is TGCGCCAGCAGCCAAGACGTGGTTATGTATGGCTACACCTTC.

V and J are TRBV5-1 and TRBJ2-3, with 12 bases fitting TRBD2. Per the germline V gene, CDR1 is SGHRS and CDR2 is YFSETQ. The CDR3 runs to 17 residues. V shed 4 bases and J 3 bases; nucleotides not matched to a gene: 9. The CDR3 nucleotides read TGCGCCAGCAGCCCCGACCTAGCGGGAGGGAGAACAGATACGCAGTATTTT. This translates into CASSPDLAGGRTDTQYF.

The sample holds one count of this clone. This rearrangement joins TRBV7-2 to TRBJ1-1, with D uncertain. Trimming took 1 base from V and 1 from J, leaving 16 bases between them. This CDR3 spans 17 amino acids. CDR1 SGHTA and CDR2 FQGNSA come from the germline V gene. In nucleotides, the CDR3 is TGTGCCAGCAGCTTAGGCGTTCTCCGAACTGGGAACACTGAAGCTTTCTTT. Its translation is CASSLGVLRTGNTEAFF. Variable domain in full (rest from reference TRBV7-2 and TRBJ1-1): GAGVSQSPSNKVTEKGKDVELRCDPISGHTALYWYRQSLGQGLEFLIYFQGNSAPDKSGLPSDRFSAERTGGSVSTLTIQRTQQEDSAVYLCASSLGVLRTGNTEAFFGQGTRLTVV.

V gene TRBV19 combines with J gene TRBJ2-1; the D is unclear. This CDR3 spans 16 amino acids. The ends were cut back, 3 bases at V and 0 bases at J, with 12 bases in the middle. Germline CDR1 is LNHDA and CDR2 is SQIVND (reference sequence). The CDR3 nucleotides read TGTGCCAGTAGTATTAGGACGTTCCACTCCTACAATGAGCAGTTCTTC. Translated, it gives CASSIRTFHSYNEQFF. The whole variable domain, filled in from reference TRBV19 and TRBJ2-1, reads DGGITQSPKYLFRKEGQNVTLSCEQNLNHDAMYWYRQDPGQGLRLIYYSQIVNDFQKGDIAEGYSVSREKKESFPLTVTSAQKNPTAFYLCASSIRTFHSYNEQFFGPGTRLTVL.

The genes are TRBV19 and TRBJ1-2; D is unclear. Germline V gene data show CDR1 as LNHDA and CDR2 as SQIVND (reference sequence). The CDR3 totals 14 residues. Trimming removed 5 bases at V and 3 bases at J, with 13 bases between. CDR3 sequence reads: CASSPDIAYYGYTF. CDR3 nucleotide sequence: TGTGCCAGTAGTCCTGACATCGCCTACTATGGCTACACCTTC.